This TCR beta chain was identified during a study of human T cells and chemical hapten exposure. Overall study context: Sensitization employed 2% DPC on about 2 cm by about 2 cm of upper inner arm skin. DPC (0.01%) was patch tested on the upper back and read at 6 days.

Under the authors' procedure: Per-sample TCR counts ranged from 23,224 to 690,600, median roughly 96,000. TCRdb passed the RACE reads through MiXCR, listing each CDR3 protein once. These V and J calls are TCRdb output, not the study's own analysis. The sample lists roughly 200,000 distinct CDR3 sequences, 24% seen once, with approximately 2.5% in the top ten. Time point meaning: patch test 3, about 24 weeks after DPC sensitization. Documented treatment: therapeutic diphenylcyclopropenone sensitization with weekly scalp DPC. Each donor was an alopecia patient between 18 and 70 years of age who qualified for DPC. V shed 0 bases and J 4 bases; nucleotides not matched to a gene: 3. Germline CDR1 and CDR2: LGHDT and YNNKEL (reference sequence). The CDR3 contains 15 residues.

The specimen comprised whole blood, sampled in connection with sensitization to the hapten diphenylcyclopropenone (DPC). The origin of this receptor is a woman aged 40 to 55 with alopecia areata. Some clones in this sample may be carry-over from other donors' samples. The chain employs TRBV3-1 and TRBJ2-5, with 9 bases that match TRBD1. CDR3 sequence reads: CASSQDSDRGETQYF. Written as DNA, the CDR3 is TGTGCCAGCAGCCAAGATTCGGACAGGGGAGAGACCCAGTACTTC.